This T cell receptor (beta chain) was profiled in a study of PD-L1 blockade in urothelial cancer. Points from the study as a whole: Having blood TCR clonality under the median before treatment predicted better survival.

Added to each PCR by spiking were synthetic TCR analog templates. Clones were sequenced by immunoSEQ multiplex PCR, and TCRdb holds only the in-frame ones, with some missing. The repertoire holds approximately 110,000 clones, with 85% to 95% as singletons. CDR1 MNHNY and CDR2 SVGAGI come from the germline V gene (reference sequence). The CDR3 is 11 amino acids. Trimming removed 8 bases from V and 2 bases from J; junction bases left unmatched: 0. The time point is: peripheral blood 6 weeks after treatment start. With regard to this clone: Its antigen is unidentified.

This TCR was sampled from a man aged 55 to 70 with urothelial cancer. This chain connects TRBV6-6 to TRBJ2-7, with 7 bases matching TRBD2. This material consisted of PBMCs, taken around atezolizumab (anti-PD-L1) treatment. CDR3 bases: TGTGCCAGCGGGAGGGCCTACGAGCAGTACTTC. Translation gives CASGRAYEQYF.